Listed below are T cell receptor beta chains from one sample, sequenced in a study of blood T cell repertoires in COVID-19. TCRdb's copy holds only in-frame clones and misses some; the assay was immunoSEQ multiplex PCR. This sample has about 300,000 clones, with about 89% found just once. Source material: PBMCs or T cells enriched from blood (not recorded which). The receptors were sampled from a woman aged 40 to 49 who had recovered from COVID-19. The CDR3 runs from the conserved cysteine through the conserved F or W. D genes are given only for firm matches. A row's size may be missing; if present it is once, few, many or a size class.

V	J	size	D	DNA	CDR3
TRBV3-1/TRBV3-2	TRBJ1-5	-	-	TGTGCCAGCAGCAGACAGGTAGGTCAGCCCCAGCATTTT	CASSRQVGQPQHF
TRBV5-6	TRBJ1-6	once	TRBD1	TGTGCCAGCAGCTGGGGACAGTTCGGACGTAATTCACCCCTCCACTTT	CASSWGQFGRNSPLHF
TRBV14	TRBJ2-3	-	-	TGTGCCAGCAGCCAAGCAACAGGGCGCACAGATACGCAGTATTTT	CASSQATGRTDTQYF
TRBV5-1	TRBJ1-2	-	TRBD1	TGCGCCAGCAGCACAGCGGCGGGAACAGGGGATGGTGGCTACACCTTC	CASSTAAGTGDGGYTF
TRBV29-1	TRBJ2-3	once	TRBD1	TGCAGCGTTGAGGTAGACAGGGTTTCATATTTT	CSVEVDRVSYF
TRBV3-1/TRBV3-2	TRBJ2-7	-	-	TGTGCCAGCAGTCCATCCCTTGTGCGGGGCCACGAGCAGTACTTC	CASSPSLVRGHEQYF
TRBV4-2	TRBJ2-4	-	-	TGTGCCAGCAGCCAAGGCACAGGCCCATGGATTCAGTACTTC	CASSQGTGPWIQYF
TRBV6-5	TRBJ1-6	-	-	TGTGCCAGCACCCCAGGAGGGAGCAATTCACCCCTCCACTTT	CASTPGGSNSPLHF
TRBV19	TRBJ1-6	-	-	TGTGCCAGTAGTGGCCGGGACTTGCGCTCCTATAATTCACCCCTCCACTTT	CASSGRDLRSYNSPLHF
TRBV5-1	TRBJ2-1	-	-	TGCGCCAGCACCTCCAGCGGAGCCACCTACAATGAGCAGTTCTTC	CASTSSGATYNEQFF
TRBV7-2	TRBJ2-2	-	TRBD2	TGTGCCAGCAGCTTAGTCATCCTAGCGGGAGGGCCCACCGGGGAGCTGTTTTTT	CASSLVILAGGPTGELFF